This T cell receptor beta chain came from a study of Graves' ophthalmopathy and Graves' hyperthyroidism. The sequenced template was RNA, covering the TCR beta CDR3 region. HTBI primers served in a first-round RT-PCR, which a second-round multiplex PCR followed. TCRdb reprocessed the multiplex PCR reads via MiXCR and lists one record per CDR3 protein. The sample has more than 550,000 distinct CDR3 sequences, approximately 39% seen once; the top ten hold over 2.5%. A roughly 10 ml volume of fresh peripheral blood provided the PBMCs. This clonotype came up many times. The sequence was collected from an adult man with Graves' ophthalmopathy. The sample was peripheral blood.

CDR3 in amino acids: CASSGAGFRSYEQYF. CDR3 DNA: TGTGCCAGCAGCGGAGCGGGGTTCCGTTCCTACGAGCAGTACTTC. This chain connects TRBV7-6 to TRBJ2-7; 7 nucleotides align to TRBD2. V was clipped by 5 bases and J by 1 base; unmatched bases: 8. CDR3 length: 15 amino acids. Per the germline V gene, CDR1 is SGHVS and CDR2 is FNYEAQ.